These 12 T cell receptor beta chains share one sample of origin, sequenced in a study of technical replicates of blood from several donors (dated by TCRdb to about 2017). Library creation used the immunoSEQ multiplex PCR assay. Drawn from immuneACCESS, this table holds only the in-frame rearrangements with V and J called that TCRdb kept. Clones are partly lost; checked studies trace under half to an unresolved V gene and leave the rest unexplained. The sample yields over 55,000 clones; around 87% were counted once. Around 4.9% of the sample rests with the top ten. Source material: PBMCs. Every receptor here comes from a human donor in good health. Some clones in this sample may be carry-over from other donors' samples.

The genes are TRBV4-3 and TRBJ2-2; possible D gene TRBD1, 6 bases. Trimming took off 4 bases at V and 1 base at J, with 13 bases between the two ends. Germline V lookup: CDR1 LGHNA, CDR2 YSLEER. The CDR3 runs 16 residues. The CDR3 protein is CASSPGEGVNTGELFF. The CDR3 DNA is TGCGCCAGCAGCCCAGGGGAAGGGGTGAACACCGGGGAGCTGTTTTTT.

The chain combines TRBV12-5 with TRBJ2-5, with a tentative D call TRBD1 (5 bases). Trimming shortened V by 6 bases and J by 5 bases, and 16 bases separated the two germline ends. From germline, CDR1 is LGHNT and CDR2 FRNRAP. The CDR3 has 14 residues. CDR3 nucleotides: TGTGCTAGTGGGGCAGGGTCGGGTGGGGAGACCCAGTACTTC. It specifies CASGAGSGGETQYF.

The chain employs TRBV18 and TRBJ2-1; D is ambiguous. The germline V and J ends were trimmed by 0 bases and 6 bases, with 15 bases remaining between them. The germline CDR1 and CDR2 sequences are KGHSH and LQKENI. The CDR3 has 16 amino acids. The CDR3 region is CASSPPLVRSSNEQFF. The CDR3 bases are TGTGCCAGCTCACCACCCCTAGTTCGTTCGAGCAATGAGCAGTTCTTC.

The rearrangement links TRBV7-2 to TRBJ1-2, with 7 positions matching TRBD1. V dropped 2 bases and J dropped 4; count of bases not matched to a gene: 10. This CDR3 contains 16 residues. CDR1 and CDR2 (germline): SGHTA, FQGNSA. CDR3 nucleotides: TGTGCCAGCAGCTTACGGCAGGGGGAAGGACGCTATGGCTACACCTTC. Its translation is CASSLRQGEGRYGYTF.

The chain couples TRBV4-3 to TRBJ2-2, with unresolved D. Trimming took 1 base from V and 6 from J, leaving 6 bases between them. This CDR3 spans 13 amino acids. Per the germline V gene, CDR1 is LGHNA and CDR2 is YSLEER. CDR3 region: CASSQVRSGELFF. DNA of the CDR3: TGCGCCAGCAGCCAAGTGCGGTCCGGGGAGCTGTTTTTT.

The CDR3 is CASSLPETNTGELFF. CDR3 sequence (DNA): TGTGCCAGCAGCTTACCCGAAACAAACACCGGGGAGCTGTTTTTT. The chain employs TRBV7-9 and TRBJ2-2; D unclear. The length of the CDR3 is 15 residues. Per germline, CDR1 SEHNR and CDR2 FQNEAQ (reference sequence). V lost 2 bases and J 2 bases, leaving 9 bases between the germline ends.

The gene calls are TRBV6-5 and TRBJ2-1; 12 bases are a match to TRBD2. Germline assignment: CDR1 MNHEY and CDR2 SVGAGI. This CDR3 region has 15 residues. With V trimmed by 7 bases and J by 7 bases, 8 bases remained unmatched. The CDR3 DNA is TGTGCCAGCACCGAGCTAGCGGGAGGGCAAAATGAGCAGTTCTTC. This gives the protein CASTELAGGQNEQFF.

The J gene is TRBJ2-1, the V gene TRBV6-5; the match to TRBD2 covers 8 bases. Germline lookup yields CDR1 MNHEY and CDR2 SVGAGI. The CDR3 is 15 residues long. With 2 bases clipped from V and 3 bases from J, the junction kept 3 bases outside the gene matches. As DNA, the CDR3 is TGTGCCAGCAGTTACCGCGGGAGGCGCTACAATGAGCAGTTCTTC. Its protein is CASSYRGRRYNEQFF.

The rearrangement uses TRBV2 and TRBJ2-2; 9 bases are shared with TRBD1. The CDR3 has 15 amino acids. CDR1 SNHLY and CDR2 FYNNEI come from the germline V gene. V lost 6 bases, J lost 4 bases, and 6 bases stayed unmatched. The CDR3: CASRSMTGGTGELFF. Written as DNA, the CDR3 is TGTGCCAGCAGATCTATGACAGGGGGCACCGGGGAGCTGTTTTTT.

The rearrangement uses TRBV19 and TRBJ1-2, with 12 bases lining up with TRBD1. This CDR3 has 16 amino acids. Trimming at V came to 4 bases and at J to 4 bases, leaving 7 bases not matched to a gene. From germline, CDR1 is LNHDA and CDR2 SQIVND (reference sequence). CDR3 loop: CASSRQGQGAGYGYTF. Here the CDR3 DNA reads TGTGCCAGTAGTAGGCAGGGACAGGGGGCCGGCTATGGCTACACCTTC.

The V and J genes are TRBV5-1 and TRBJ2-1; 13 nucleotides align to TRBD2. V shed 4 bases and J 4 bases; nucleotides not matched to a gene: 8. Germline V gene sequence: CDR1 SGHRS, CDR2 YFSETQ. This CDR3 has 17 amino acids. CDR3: CASSRLTSGGPYNEQFF. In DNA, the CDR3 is TGCGCCAGCAGCCGCCTGACTAGCGGGGGGCCATACAATGAGCAGTTCTTC.

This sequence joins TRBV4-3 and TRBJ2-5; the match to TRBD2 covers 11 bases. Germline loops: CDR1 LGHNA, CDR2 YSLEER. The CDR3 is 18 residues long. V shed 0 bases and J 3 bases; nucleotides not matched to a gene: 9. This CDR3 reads CASSQDRDTSGREETQYF. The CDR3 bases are TGCGCCAGCAGCCAAGATAGAGATACTAGCGGGAGAGAAGAGACCCAGTACTTC.